This record covers a single TCR beta chain. Its target is unknown. Researchers ran the assay at a deep level. Profiling relied on immunoSEQ multiplex PCR, and the TCRdb table lists in-frame clones only, not all of them. The sample holds roughly 890,000 clones, around 92% seen once. Naive CD8 cells comprised CD45RO-negative, CCR7-positively selected cells, excluding terminally differentiated effector memory CD45RA+ cells. This sample is part of a study of shared clonotypes between healthy human individuals. Study summary: Samples came from a couple of female and a few male donors aged 18 to 49.

General study points: Between several donors, naive CD4 clonotypes were shared at a level of around 4.9%.

Germline V lookup: CDR1 SGHAT, CDR2 FQNNGV. Trimming took 3 bases from V and 5 from J, leaving 7 bases between them. There are 12 residues in the CDR3. The sequence was obtained from a man aged 25 to 40 in good health. The chain links TRBV11-2 to TRBJ1-1, with a weak D call TRBD1 (5 bases). Input material: naive CD8+ T cells sorted from blood. This CDR3 reads CASSFRATEAFF. The CDR3 nucleotides read TGTGCCAGCAGCTTCAGGGCAACTGAAGCTTTCTTT. Supplemented by reference TRBV11-2 and TRBJ1-1, the full variable domain reads EAGVAQSPRYKIIEKRQSVAFWCNPISGHATLYWYQQILGQGPKLLIQFQNNGVVDDSQLPKDRFSAERLKGVDSTLKIQPAKLEDSAVYLCASSFRATEAFFGQGTRLTVV.